Sequencing of this T cell receptor beta chain was carried out in a study of siplizumab effects on memory and regulatory T cells. Measured with immunoSEQ multiplex PCR; TCRdb has only the in-frame clones, and not every one. This table holds around 94,000 clones, about 90% found once. General study points: Siplizumab caused a significant drop in alloreactive sequences traceable to unstimulated CD4+ memory cells. The study found that mappable alloreactive CD4+ clones averaged approximately 69% Treg-derived with siplizumab and 25% to 30% in controls.

With respect to this clone: Its antigen remains unknown.

This CDR3 contains 14 residues. Trimming left V 4 bases short and J 8 bases short, with 17 bases between. Germline V gene lookup returns CDR1 KGHSH and CDR2 LQKENI. The rearrangement links TRBV18 to TRBJ1-2; a weak D match, TRBD1 (5 bases). The specimen sequenced was CD4+ T cells sorted from blood. This clonotype originated in a human donor in good health. CDR3 region: CASSRIEGKGGYTF. The DNA of the CDR3 is TGTGCCAGCTCACGAATCGAGGGGAAGGGCGGCTACACCTTC.